This T cell receptor (beta chain) was captured in a study of beta chain features in type 1 diabetes. The study's findings and limits: TCRB CDR3s from Type 1 diabetes patients were moderately but significantly shorter in all four CD4+ subsets.

A note on this clone: The antigen is unknown.

cDNA synthesis used the whole RNA isolate, giving expressed TCRB sequences. Assay: immunoSEQ multiplex PCR; the TCRdb copy retains only in-frame clones and omits some. The sample yields approximately 130,000 clones, 17% seen once. V was clipped by 0 bases and J by 1 base; unmatched bases: 2. Germline CDR1 and CDR2: ENHRY and SYGVKD. The CDR3 spans 15 residues. The receptor was isolated from a man in his late teens or twenties with type 1 diabetes. The sequenced sample consisted of central memory CD4+ T cells from blood. The chain carries TRBV10-3 and TRBJ2-5; 7 nucleotides agree with TRBD2. The CDR3 loop is CAISESGGLQETQYF. CDR3 bases: TGTGCCATCAGTGAGTCGGGAGGGCTCCAAGAGACCCAGTACTTC.